The 20 T cell receptor beta chains presented below share a single source sample, sequenced in a study of cytomegalovirus exposure and HLA in healthy donors (dated by TCRdb to the late 2010s). Library preparation employed the immunoSEQ multiplex PCR assay. A mixture of 60 forward primers for TCR Vbeta segments and 13 reverse primers for TCR Jbeta segments was used in the multiplex PCR. TCRdb limited this immuneACCESS table to in-frame rearrangements with V and J called. A share of clones is missing; checked studies link under half to unresolved V genes, and the rest is unexplained. The sample profile shows more than 85,000 clones; about three fifths of them were found once. The top ten clonotypes cover less than 5% of the sample. Sequenced sample: PBMCs. These receptor sequences come from a human donor in good health.

CDR3 nucleotides: TGTGCCAGCAGTTTACAGACTTCCACAGATACGCAGTATTTT. Translated: CASSLQTSTDTQYF. The V gene is TRBV27, the J gene TRBJ2-3, with D uncertain. In germline, CDR1 is MNHEY, CDR2 SMNVEV (reference sequence). There are 14 residues in the CDR3. Trimming stripped 2 bases from V and 2 bases from J, with 8 bases between.

CDR3 region: CASSSSAYEQYF. The DNA of the CDR3 is TGTGCCAGCAGCTCTTCCGCGTACGAGCAGTACTTC. V gene TRBV7-9 combines with J gene TRBJ2-7; D remains unclear. Germline-derived CDR1 and CDR2 are SEHNR and FQNEAQ (reference sequence). CDR3 length: 12 amino acids. V was cut by 4 bases and J by 4 bases, with 8 bases left in between.

The V and J genes are TRBV18 and TRBJ1-2, with TRBD1 matching 9 bases. The V gene end was trimmed by 0 bases and the J gene end by 4 bases; junction bases not matched to a gene: 3. The CDR3 is made up of 15 amino acids. The V gene's germline CDR1 is KGHSH and CDR2 LQKENI. DNA for the CDR3: TGTGCCAGCTCACCACCTGACAGGGGGGCCTATGGCTACACCTTC. It codes for CASSPPDRGAYGYTF.

This rearrangement joins TRBV27 to TRBJ1-1; possible D gene TRBD1, 6 bases. This CDR3 contains 14 residues. V was pared by 3 bases and J by 5 bases, with 13 bases between. Germline loops: CDR1 MNHEY, CDR2 SMNVEV (reference sequence). This chain's CDR3 is CASSFTGLGTEAFF. For the CDR3, the DNA is TGTGCCAGCAGTTTTACAGGGCTGGGAACTGAAGCTTTCTTT.

The chain carries TRBV5-8 and TRBJ2-1, with 12 bases aligning to TRBD2. Germline V gene sequence: CDR1 SGHTS, CDR2 YDEGEE. V trimming: 2 bases; J trimming: 7 bases; junction bases outside the gene matches: 1. The CDR3 consists of 14 residues. For the CDR3, the DNA is TGTGCCAGCAGCTTAGGGACTAGCGGGAATGAGCAGTTCTTC. Its translation is CASSLGTSGNEQFF. Combining the CDR3 with reference TRBV5-8 and TRBJ2-1 gives the whole variable domain EAGVTQSPTHLIKTRGQQATLRCSPISGHTSVYWYQQALGLGLQFLLWYDEGEERNRGNFPPRFSGRQFPNYSSELNVNALELEDSALYLCASSLGTSGNEQFFGPGTRLTVL.

This clone showed up just a few times. The V gene is TRBV7-8, the J gene TRBJ1-5; D not certain. The CDR3 length is 16 residues. Germline values: CDR1 SGHVS, CDR2 FQNEAQ. V gave up 2 bases and J gave up 4 bases, with 15 bases separating them. The DNA for the CDR3 is TGTGCCAGCAGCTTAAATATTGGGCCGGGGAATCAGCCCCAGCATTTT. Translated, it gives CASSLNIGPGNQPQHF. Full variable domain (outside the CDR3, taken from reference TRBV7-8 and TRBJ1-5): GAGVSQSPRYKVAKRGQDVALRCDPISGHVSLFWYQQALGQGPEFLTYFQNEAQLDKSGLPSDRFFAERPEGSVSTLKIQRTQQEDSAVYLCASSLNIGPGNQPQHFGDGTRLSIL.

The rearrangement uses TRBV30 and TRBJ1-1; D is undetermined. The CDR3 has 12 amino acids. In germline, CDR1 is GTSNPN, CDR2 SVGIG (reference sequence). V lost 2 bases, J lost 6 bases, and 10 bases lay in between. The CDR3 DNA is TGTGCCTGGAGTACTTATCTCGCTGAAGCTTTCTTT. This gives the protein CAWSTYLAEAFF. The full variable domain, rest sourced from reference TRBV30 and TRBJ1-1, is SQTIHQWPATLVQPVGSPLSLECTVEGTSNPNLYWYRQAAGRGLQLLFYSVGIGQISSEVPQNLSASRPQDRQFILSSKKLLLSDSGFYLCAWSTYLAEAFFGQGTRLTVV.

This clone has just one count. The CDR3 bases are TGTGCCAGCAGCTTAGTAGGGACAGGGACCTACGAGCAGTACTTC. This sequence encodes CASSLVGTGTYEQYF. The V gene is TRBV7-9, the J gene TRBJ2-7; the match to TRBD1 covers 9 bases. V shed 1 base and J 2 bases; nucleotides not matched to a gene: 3. This CDR3 contains 15 residues. Germline V gene lookup returns CDR1 SEHNR and CDR2 FQNEAQ (reference sequence). Based on the CDR3 plus reference TRBV7-9 and TRBJ2-7, the full variable domain is DTGVSQNPRHKITKRGQNVTFRCDPISEHNRLYWYRQTLGQGPEFLTYFQNEAQLEKSRLLSDRFSAERPKGSFSTLEIQRTEQGDSAMYLCASSLVGTGTYEQYFGPGTRLTVT.

The V gene is TRBV4-1, the J gene TRBJ1-5; 7 positions agree with TRBD1. This CDR3 contains 16 residues. The V gene end was trimmed by 1 base and the J gene end by 6 bases; junction bases not matched to a gene: 9. CDR1 is MGHRA, CDR2 YSYEKL, per germline. The CDR3 loop reads CASSQVQGGAGQPQHF. In nucleotides, the CDR3 is TGCGCCAGCAGCCAAGTGCAAGGGGGCGCGGGTCAGCCCCAGCATTTT.

This CDR3 reads CASKPQQSFTTDTQYF. CDR3 nucleotides: TGTGCCAGCAAGCCCCAACAGAGTTTCACTACAGATACGCAGTATTTT. This chain connects TRBV2 to TRBJ2-3; D is ambiguous. This CDR3 is built from 16 residues. Germline V gene lookup returns CDR1 SNHLY and CDR2 FYNNEI. Trimming stripped 7 bases from V and 3 bases from J, with 20 bases between.

This chain links TRBV5-1 with TRBJ2-3, with D hard to call. Germline lookup yields CDR1 SGHRS and CDR2 YFSETQ. CDR3 length equals 12 residues. V lost 7 bases and J lost 6, with 12 bases in between. CDR3 sequence (DNA): TGCGCCAGCCGTGTCGACACGGATACGCAGTATTTT. Protein sequence: CASRVDTDTQYF.

Here the CDR3 DNA reads TGTGCCATCGCTCTCGGAGGTGTCGGCTCCTACGAGCAGTACTTC. It specifies CAIALGGVGSYEQYF. V gene TRBV10-3 combines with J gene TRBJ2-7, with D tentatively TRBD2 (5 bases). V shed 8 bases and J shed 0 bases, with 17 bases lying between them. Germline lookup yields CDR1 ENHRY and CDR2 SYGVKD. The CDR3 covers 15 residues.

This chain joins TRBV28 and TRBJ2-1, with D unclear. Germline V gives CDR1 MDHEN, CDR2 SYDVKM. Trimming shortened V by 4 bases and J by 0 bases, and 7 bases separated the two germline ends. CDR3 size: 14 residues. The CDR3 nucleotides read TGTGCCAGCAGTTCGTTTAGCTCCTACAATGAGCAGTTCTTC. It encodes CASSSFSSYNEQFF.

V is TRBV5-5 and J is TRBJ2-7; 7 bases line up with TRBD2. V lost 4 bases and J lost 3; bases outside the gene matches: 10. This CDR3 region has 15 residues. In germline, CDR1 is SGHKS, CDR2 YYEKEE (reference sequence). The DNA of the CDR3 is TGTGCCAGCAGCATACACTTGGCGGGAGACTACGAGCAGTACTTC. Protein: CASSIHLAGDYEQYF.

The CDR3 is CSVQGSGREQYF. As DNA, the CDR3 is TGCAGCGTTCAGGGTTCAGGGAGGGAGCAGTACTTC. The chain is built from TRBV29-1 and TRBJ2-7, with a weak D call TRBD2 (6 bases). Germline values: CDR1 SQVTM, CDR2 ANQGSEA. Trimming left V 5 bases short and J 7 bases short, with 15 bases between. CDR3 length: 12 residues.

This clone was seen a handful of times. The rearrangement uses TRBV28 and TRBJ1-1; 8 positions match TRBD1. CDR3 length equals 15 residues. V was pared by 6 bases and J by 3 bases, with 9 bases of the junction left unmatched. Germline lookup yields CDR1 MDHEN and CDR2 SYDVKM. The CDR3 DNA is TGTGCCAGCAGACCACCGGGACAGGCTTACACTGAAGCTTTCTTT. Residues: CASRPPGQAYTEAFF.

The CDR3 DNA is TGTGCCAGCAGCCCACGTAAGGGACTAGGGGGCGATGAGCAGTTCTTC. Translation: CASSPRKGLGGDEQFF. The V gene is TRBV14, the J gene TRBJ2-1, with D possibly matching TRBD2 (8 bases). Germline V lookup: CDR1 SGHDN, CDR2 FVKESK. V dropped 4 bases and J dropped 8 bases, with 21 bases sitting between them. This CDR3 contains 16 residues.

The chain has TRBV28 and TRBJ1-2; TRBD1 matches 7 bases. V shed 6 bases, J shed 2 bases, and the junction held 3 bases outside the gene matches. Germline assignment: CDR1 MDHEN and CDR2 SYDVKM. The CDR3 contains 13 residues. CDR3 bases: TGTGCCAGCAGCCCGACAGGGAACTATGGCTACACCTTC. It translates to CASSPTGNYGYTF.

The chain is built from TRBV2 and TRBJ1-5; D gene ambiguous. Germline lookup yields CDR1 SNHLY and CDR2 FYNNEI. The CDR3 contains 16 residues. Trimming cost V 6 bases and J 0 bases, with 15 bases left between them. The CDR3 bases are TGTGCCAGCAGCCGACACTTCCCATATAGCAATCAGCCCCAGCATTTT. Protein product: CASSRHFPYSNQPQHF. Variable domain in full (rest from reference TRBV2 and TRBJ1-5): EPEVTQTPSHQVTQMGQEVILRCVPISNHLYFYWYRQILGQKVEFLVSFYNNEISEKSEIFDDQFSVERPDGSNFTLKIRSTKLEDSAMYFCASSRHFPYSNQPQHFGDGTRLSIL.

The chain couples TRBV27 to TRBJ2-2; D possibly corresponds to TRBD1 (6 bases). Trimming removed 5 bases from V and 1 base from J, with 8 bases in between. The CDR3 length is 14 residues. Germline V gene lookup returns CDR1 MNHEY and CDR2 SMNVEV (reference sequence). The CDR3 nucleotides are TGTGCCAGCAGTACGGACAGGAACACCGGGGAGCTGTTTTTT. Residues: CASSTDRNTGELFF.